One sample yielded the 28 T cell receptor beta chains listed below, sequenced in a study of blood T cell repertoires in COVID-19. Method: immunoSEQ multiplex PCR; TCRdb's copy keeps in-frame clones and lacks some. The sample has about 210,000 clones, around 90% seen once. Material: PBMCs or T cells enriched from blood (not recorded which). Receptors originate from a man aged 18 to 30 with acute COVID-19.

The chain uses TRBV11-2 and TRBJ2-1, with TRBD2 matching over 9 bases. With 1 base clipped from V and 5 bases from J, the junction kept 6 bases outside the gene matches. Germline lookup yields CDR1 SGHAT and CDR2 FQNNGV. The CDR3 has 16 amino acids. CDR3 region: CASSLVASGEDNEQFF. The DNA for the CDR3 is TGTGCCAGCAGCTTAGTCGCTAGCGGGGAAGACAATGAGCAGTTCTTC.

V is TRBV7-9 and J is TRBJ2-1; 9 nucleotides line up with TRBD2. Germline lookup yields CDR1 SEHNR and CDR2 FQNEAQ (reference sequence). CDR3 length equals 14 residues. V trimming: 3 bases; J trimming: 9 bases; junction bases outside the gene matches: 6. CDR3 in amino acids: CASSLREGYREQFF. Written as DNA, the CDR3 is TGTGCCAGCAGCTTGCGGGAGGGTTATCGTGAGCAGTTCTTC.

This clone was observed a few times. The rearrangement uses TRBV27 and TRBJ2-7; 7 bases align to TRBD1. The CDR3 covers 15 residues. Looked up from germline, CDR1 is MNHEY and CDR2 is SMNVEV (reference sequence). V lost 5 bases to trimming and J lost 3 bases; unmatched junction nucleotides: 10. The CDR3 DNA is TGTGCCAGCAGTCAACCCGGTACAGGGGTCTACGAGCAGTACTTC. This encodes CASSQPGTGVYEQYF.

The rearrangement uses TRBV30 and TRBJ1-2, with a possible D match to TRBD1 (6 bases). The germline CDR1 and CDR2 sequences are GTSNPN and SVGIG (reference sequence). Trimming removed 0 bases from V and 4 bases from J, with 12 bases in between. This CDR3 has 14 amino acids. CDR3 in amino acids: CAWSVGGAVYGYTF. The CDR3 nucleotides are TGTGCCTGGAGTGTGGGGGGGGCAGTCTATGGCTACACCTTC.

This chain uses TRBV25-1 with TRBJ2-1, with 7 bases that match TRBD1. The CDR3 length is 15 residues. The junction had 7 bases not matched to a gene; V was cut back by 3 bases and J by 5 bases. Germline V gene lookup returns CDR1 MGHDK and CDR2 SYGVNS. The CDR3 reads CASSDRDRVDNEQFF. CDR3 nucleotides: TGTGCCAGCAGTGATAGAGACAGGGTCGACAATGAGCAGTTCTTC.

The CDR3 spells CASTTGGRSYGYTF. The CDR3 DNA reads as TGTGCCAGCACCACAGGGGGCCGCTCCTATGGCTACACCTTC. The V and J genes are TRBV6-5 and TRBJ1-2, with TRBD1 matching 9 bases. CDR3 length: 14 residues. Trimming at V came to 7 bases and at J to 4 bases, leaving 7 bases not matched to a gene. Germline V lookup: CDR1 MNHEY, CDR2 SVGAGI.

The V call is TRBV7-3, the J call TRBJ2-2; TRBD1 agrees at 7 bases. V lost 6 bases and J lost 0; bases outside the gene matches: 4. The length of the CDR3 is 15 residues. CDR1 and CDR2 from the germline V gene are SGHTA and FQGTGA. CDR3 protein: CASRAGTANTGELFF. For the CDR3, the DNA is TGTGCCAGCAGGGCCGGGACAGCGAACACCGGGGAGCTGTTTTTT.

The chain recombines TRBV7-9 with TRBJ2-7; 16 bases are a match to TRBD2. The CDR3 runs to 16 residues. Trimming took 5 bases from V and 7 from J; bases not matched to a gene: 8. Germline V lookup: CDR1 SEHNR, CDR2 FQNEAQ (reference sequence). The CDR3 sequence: CASSPNAGLAGGEQYF. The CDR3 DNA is TGTGCCAGCAGCCCAAACGCGGGACTAGCGGGAGGGGAGCAGTACTTC.

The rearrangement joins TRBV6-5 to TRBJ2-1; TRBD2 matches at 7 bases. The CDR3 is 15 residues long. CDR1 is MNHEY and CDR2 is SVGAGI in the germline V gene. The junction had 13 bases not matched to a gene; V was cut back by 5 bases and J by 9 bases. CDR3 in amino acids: CASSPSSGRHTEQFF. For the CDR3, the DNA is TGTGCCAGCAGTCCATCTAGCGGACGTCACACTGAGCAGTTCTTC.

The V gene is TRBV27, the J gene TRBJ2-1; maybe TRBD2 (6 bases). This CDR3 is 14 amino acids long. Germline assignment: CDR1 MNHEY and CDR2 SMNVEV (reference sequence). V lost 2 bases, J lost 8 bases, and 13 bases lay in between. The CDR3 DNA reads TGTGCCAGCAGTTTAAGGGACTTACTCGATGAGCAGTTCTTC. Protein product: CASSLRDLLDEQFF.

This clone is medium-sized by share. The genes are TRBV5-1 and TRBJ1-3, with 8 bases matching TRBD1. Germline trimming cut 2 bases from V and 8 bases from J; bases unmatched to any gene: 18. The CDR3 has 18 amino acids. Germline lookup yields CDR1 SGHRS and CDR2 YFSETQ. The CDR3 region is CASSFLGTGVGAEDTIYF. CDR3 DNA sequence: TGCGCCAGCAGCTTCCTCGGGACAGGCGTTGGGGCTGAAGACACCATATATTTT.

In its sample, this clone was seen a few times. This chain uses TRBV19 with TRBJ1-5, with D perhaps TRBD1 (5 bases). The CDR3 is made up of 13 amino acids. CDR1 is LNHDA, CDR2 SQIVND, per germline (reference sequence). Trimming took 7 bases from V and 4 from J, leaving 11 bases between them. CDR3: CASKGEGNQPQHF. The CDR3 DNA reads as TGTGCCAGTAAAGGGGAGGGTAATCAGCCCCAGCATTTT.

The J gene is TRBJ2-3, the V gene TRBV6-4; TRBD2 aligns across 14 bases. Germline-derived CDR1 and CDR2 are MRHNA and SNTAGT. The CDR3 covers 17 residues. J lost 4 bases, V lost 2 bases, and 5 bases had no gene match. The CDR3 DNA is TGTGCCAGCAGTGACGGGACTAGCGGGAGTGGGGCAGATACGCAGTATTTT. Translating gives CASSDGTSGSGADTQYF.

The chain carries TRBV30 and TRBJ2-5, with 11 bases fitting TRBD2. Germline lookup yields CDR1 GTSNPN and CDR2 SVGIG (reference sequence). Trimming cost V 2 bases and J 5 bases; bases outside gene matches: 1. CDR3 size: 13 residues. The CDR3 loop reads CAWSWTSGETQYF. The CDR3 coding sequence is TGTGCCTGGAGTTGGACTAGCGGGGAGACCCAGTACTTC.

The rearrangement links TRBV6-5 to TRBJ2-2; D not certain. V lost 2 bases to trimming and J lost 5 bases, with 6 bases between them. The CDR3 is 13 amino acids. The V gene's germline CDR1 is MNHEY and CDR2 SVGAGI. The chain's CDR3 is CASSYLQTGELFF. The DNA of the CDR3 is TGTGCCAGCAGTTACCTCCAGACCGGGGAGCTGTTTTTT.

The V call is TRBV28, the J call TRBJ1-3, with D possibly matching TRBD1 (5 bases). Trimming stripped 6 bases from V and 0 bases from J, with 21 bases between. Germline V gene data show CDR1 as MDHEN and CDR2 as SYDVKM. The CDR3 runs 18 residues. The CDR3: CASSQGSGGRNSGNTIYF. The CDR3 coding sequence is TGTGCCAGCAGCCAAGGCTCGGGGGGACGGAACTCTGGAAACACCATATATTTT.

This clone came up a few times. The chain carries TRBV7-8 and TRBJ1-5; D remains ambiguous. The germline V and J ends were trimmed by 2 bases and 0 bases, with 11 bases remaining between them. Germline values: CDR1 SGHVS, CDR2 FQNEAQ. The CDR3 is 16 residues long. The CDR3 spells CASSLYRENSNQPQHF. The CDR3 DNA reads TGTGCCAGCAGCTTATATCGAGAGAATAGCAATCAGCCCCAGCATTTT.

Here the CDR3 DNA reads TGCGCCAGCAGCCAGATCCCGGGACAGGGAGGAAGTCCGAACACCGGGGAGCTGTTTTTT. This encodes CASSQIPGQGGSPNTGELFF. The chain employs TRBV4-1 and TRBJ2-2; 9 nucleotides agree with TRBD1. Unmatched junction bases numbered 14, after V lost 3 bases and J lost 0 bases. Germline V gene sequence: CDR1 MGHRA, CDR2 YSYEKL. This CDR3 region has 20 residues.

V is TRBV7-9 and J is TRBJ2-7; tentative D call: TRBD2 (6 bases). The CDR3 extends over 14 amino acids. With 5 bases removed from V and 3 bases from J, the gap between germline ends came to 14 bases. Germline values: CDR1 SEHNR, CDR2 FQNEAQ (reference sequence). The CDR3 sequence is CASSVTGLIYEQYF. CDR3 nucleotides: TGTGCCAGCAGCGTTACGGGACTCATCTACGAGCAGTACTTC.

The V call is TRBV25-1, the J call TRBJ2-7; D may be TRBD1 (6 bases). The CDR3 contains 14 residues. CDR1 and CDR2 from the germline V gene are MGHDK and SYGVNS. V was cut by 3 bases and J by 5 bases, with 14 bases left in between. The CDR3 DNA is TGTGCCAGCAGTGAGGGAACAGGGCCGGACGAGCAGTACTTC. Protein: CASSEGTGPDEQYF.

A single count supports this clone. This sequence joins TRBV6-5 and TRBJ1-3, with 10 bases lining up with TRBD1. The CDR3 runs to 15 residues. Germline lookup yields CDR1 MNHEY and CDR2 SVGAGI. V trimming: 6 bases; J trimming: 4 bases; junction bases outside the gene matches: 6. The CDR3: CASRGQGTLGNTIYF. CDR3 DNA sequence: TGTGCCAGCAGGGGACAGGGGACCCTGGGAAACACCATATATTTT.

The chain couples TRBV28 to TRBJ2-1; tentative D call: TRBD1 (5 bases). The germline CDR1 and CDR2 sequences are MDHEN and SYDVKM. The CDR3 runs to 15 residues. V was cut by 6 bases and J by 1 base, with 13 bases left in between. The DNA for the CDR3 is TGTGCCAGCAGACCCTGGGCAGGGTCCTACAATGAGCAGTTCTTC. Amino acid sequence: CASRPWAGSYNEQFF. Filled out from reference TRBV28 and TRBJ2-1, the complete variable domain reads DVKVTQSSRYLVKRTGEKVFLECVQDMDHENMFWYRQDPGLGLRLIYFSYDVKMKEKGDIPEGYSVSREKKERFSLILESASTNQTSMYLCASRPWAGSYNEQFFGPGTRLTVL.

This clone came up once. CDR3 in amino acids: CASSPWTGGKDNEQFF. In DNA form, the CDR3 reads TGTGCCAGCAGCCCTTGGACAGGGGGCAAGGACAATGAGCAGTTCTTC. The chain has TRBV11-3 and TRBJ2-1; 11 positions match TRBD1. Trimming cost V 5 bases and J 5 bases; bases outside gene matches: 8. This CDR3 has 16 amino acids. CDR1 is SGHNT, CDR2 YENEEA, per germline. Based on the CDR3 plus reference TRBV11-3 and TRBJ2-1, the full variable domain is EAGVVQSPRYKIIEKKQPVAFWCNPISGHNTLYWYLQNLGQGPELLIRYENEEAVDDSQLPKDRFSAERLKGVDSTLKIQPAELGDSAVYLCASSPWTGGKDNEQFFGPGTRLTVL.

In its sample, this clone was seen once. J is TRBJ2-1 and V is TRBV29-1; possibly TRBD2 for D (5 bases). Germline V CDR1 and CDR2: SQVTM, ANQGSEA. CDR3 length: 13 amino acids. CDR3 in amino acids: CSARPAGYNEQFF. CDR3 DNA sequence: TGCAGTGCTAGACCTGCGGGCTACAATGAGCAGTTCTTC.

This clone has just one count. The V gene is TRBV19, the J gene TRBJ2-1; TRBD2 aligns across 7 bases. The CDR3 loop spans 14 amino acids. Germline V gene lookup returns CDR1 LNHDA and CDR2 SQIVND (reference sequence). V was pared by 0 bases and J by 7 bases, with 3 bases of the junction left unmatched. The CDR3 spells CASSIEGGRNEQFF. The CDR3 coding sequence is TGTGCCAGTAGTATAGAGGGAGGGAGGAATGAGCAGTTCTTC.

This CDR3 is CASNLGRVGHNEQFF. The CDR3 coding sequence is TGTGCCAGCAACCTTGGGAGGGTCGGCCACAATGAGCAGTTCTTC. The chain links TRBV9 to TRBJ2-1; 7 bases fit TRBD2. After removal of 6 bases from V and 5 bases from J, the junction contained 11 bases not matched to a gene. CDR1 is SGDLS, CDR2 YYNGEE, per germline. CDR3 length equals 15 residues.

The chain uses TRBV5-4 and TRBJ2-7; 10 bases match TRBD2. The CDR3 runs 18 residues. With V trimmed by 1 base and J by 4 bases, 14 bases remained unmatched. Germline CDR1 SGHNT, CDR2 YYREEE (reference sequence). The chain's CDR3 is CASSLRGAGGPFRYEQYF. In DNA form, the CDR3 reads TGTGCCAGCAGCTTGAGGGGAGCGGGAGGGCCCTTTAGGTACGAGCAGTACTTC. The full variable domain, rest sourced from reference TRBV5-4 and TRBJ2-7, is ETGVTQSPTHLIKTRGQQVTLRCSSQSGHNTVSWYQQALGQGPQFIFQYYREEENGRGNFPPRFSGLQFPNYSSELNVNALELDDSALYLCASSLRGAGGPFRYEQYFGPGTRLTVT.

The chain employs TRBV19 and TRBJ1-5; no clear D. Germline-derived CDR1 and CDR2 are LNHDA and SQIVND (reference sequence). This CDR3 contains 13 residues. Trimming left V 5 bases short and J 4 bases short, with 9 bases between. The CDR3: CASSLDGNQPQHF. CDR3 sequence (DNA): TGTGCCAGTAGTCTTGACGGGAATCAGCCCCAGCATTTT.